This T cell receptor (beta chain) was obtained from a study of blood T cell repertoires in COVID-19. Study overall: The analysed material was cDNA or gDNA that came from T cells, B-cell-depleted T cells, or PBMCs.

The CDR3 loop spans 16 amino acids. V was shortened by 0 bases and J by 0 bases, with 12 bases between the two germline ends. CDR1 MGHRA and CDR2 YSYEKL come from the germline V gene. The study drew participants aged about 18 to 89 years from approximately 25 US areas. Participants reported their clinical history, and cohort assignment relied on those reports. As processed by the authors: Reference gene primers were amplified, and this amplification served to estimate nucleated cell counts. The table came from immunoSEQ multiplex PCR; TCRdb's copy has only in-frame clones and leaves some out. D and trimming come from the DNA, and the V and J calls and clone size come from that table. Of under 450,000 clones detected, roughly four fifths appear once; the ten largest clones hold approximately 4.7%.

The sample was PBMCs or T cells enriched from blood (not recorded which). The rearrangement links TRBV4-1 to TRBJ2-7, with TRBD1 as a possible D gene (5 bases). The sequence was obtained from a woman between 50 and 59 years old who had recovered from COVID-19. The DNA for the CDR3 is TGCGCCAGCAGCCAAGATCAGGGCGGTAACTCCTACGAGCAGTACTTC. It yields the protein CASSQDQGGNSYEQYF.